Listed here are 5 T cell receptor beta chains from one sample, sequenced in a study of T-cell memory formation after mild COVID-19. MiXCR, applied by TCRdb to the 5' RACE reads, yields one record per CDR3 protein. The profile shows about 540,000 distinct CDR3 sequences, about 20% of them singletons. The material sequenced was PBMCs or a T cell subset sorted from them (not recorded which). The source of these receptors is an adult woman who had mild COVID-19 (a few samples of this study predate the infection). Cell type and time point are not known.

The V and J genes are TRBV11-1 and TRBJ1-3; no clear D. V was pared by 5 bases and J by 2 bases, with 19 bases between. This CDR3 contains 17 residues. Germline CDR1 reads SGHAT; CDR2 reads FQDESV (reference sequence). CDR3 residues: CASSGSDTVVTGNTIYF. In DNA, the CDR3 is TGTGCCAGCAGCGGATCAGACACAGTCGTCACTGGAAACACCATATATTTT.

This clonotype turned up a few times. The chain employs TRBV4-2 and TRBJ2-7; 8 nucleotides match TRBD1. V gave up 0 bases and J gave up 10 bases; unmatched junction bases: 11. This CDR3 contains 15 residues. Per the germline V gene, CDR1 is LGHNA and CDR2 is YNFKEQ. This CDR3 is CASSQDIGQGRDQYF. CDR3 nucleotide sequence: TGTGCCAGCAGCCAAGATATAGGACAGGGCCGCGACCAGTACTTC.

The chain links TRBV5-1 to TRBJ2-2; D is uncertain. V was trimmed by 3 bases and J by 7 bases, leaving 16 bases between them. Per germline, CDR1 SGHRS and CDR2 YFSETQ. There are 15 residues in the CDR3. The CDR3 DNA sequence: TGCGCCAGCAGCTACCGATACGGTGGGAACGGGGAGCTGTTTTTT. It specifies CASSYRYGGNGELFF.

This clonotype was detected many times. The chain uses TRBV29-1 and TRBJ1-1; 9 positions agree with TRBD1. The V segment lost 6 bases and the J segment 1 base; nucleotides outside the gene matches: 3. The CDR3 is 13 amino acids. The germline gives CDR1 SQVTM, CDR2 ANQGSEA. CDR3 DNA: TGCAGCGTCGGACAGGGGCCGAACACTGAAGCTTTCTTT. Its protein is CSVGQGPNTEAFF.

This clonotype was seen many times. The chain combines TRBV6-1 with TRBJ2-1, with 10 bases identical to TRBD2. The V and J ends lost 6 bases and 4 bases, in that order; junction bases with no gene match: 3. The CDR3 totals 14 residues. CDR1 and CDR2 from the germline V gene are MNHNS and SASEGT. CDR3 DNA: TGTGCCAGCAGCGGACTAGCGGATTACAATGAGCAGTTCTTC. The encoded protein is CASSGLADYNEQFF.